This section outlines one T cell receptor (beta chain) sequence together with its context. The data were taken from a study of graft-versus-host responses after intestinal transplantation. As for the study in general: Transplant types were multivisceral, liver-intestinal, or isolated intestinal. Anti-thymocyte globulin served as induction for all recipients, who then took tacrolimus and steroids for two to three years.

Sorted cells were CFSE-low CD3+CD4+ or CD3+CD8+ proliferating responders. The repertoire was sequenced with immunoSEQ multiplex PCR; TCRdb's copy has only in-frame clones and lacks some. The top ten hold 4% to 4.5% of the sample, which has about 6,900 clones, approximately 25% seen once. Per the germline V gene, CDR1 is LNHDA and CDR2 is SQIVND (reference sequence). Germline trimming cut 5 bases from V and 6 bases from J; bases unmatched to any gene: 14. This CDR3 is 17 amino acids long. The sequenced sample was alloreactive CD4+ T cells from a mixed lymphocyte reaction culture, obtained before transplantation. Sample subset: CFSE-low proliferating T cells sorted from roughly 6-day pre-transplant mixed lymphocyte reaction (GvH or HvG direction). The source of this sequence is a human patient who was an organ donor for intestinal transplantation. V is TRBV19 and J is TRBJ1-4; TRBD1 aligns across 8 bases. In DNA, the CDR3 is TGTGCCAGTAGTCCCCGGACAGGGATGGGTATTCATGAAAAACTGTTTTTT. As protein: CASSPRTGMGIHEKLFF.